What follows are 7 T cell receptor beta chains derived from one specimen sequenced in a study of T cell clones after liver transplantation. Assay: immunoSEQ multiplex PCR; the TCRdb copy retains only in-frame clones and omits some. The repertoire has tens of thousands of clones, 80% of them found once; the top ten carry 0.79%. Sequenced here: CD4+ T cells from blood, sampled 12 months after liver transplant. These TCRs come from a human patient who received a liver transplant. Among the T cells, some may be from the graft donor.

This clone has a handful of counts. The chain recombines TRBV9 with TRBJ1-2; 9 bases map to TRBD1. Germline V gene data show CDR1 as SGDLS and CDR2 as YYNGEE. The V segment lost 0 bases and the J segment 8 bases; nucleotides outside the gene matches: 5. The CDR3 extends over 14 amino acids. In DNA form, the CDR3 reads TGTGCCAGCAGCGTAGAGGGACAGGGACGAGGCTACACCTTC. Protein: CASSVEGQGRGYTF.

This clone was counted only a few times. The V gene is TRBV11-3, the J gene TRBJ2-7; possible D gene TRBD1, 6 bases. CDR3 size: 14 residues. V was shortened by 5 bases and J by 1 base, with 12 bases between the two germline ends. CDR1 SGHNT and CDR2 YENEEA come from the germline V gene. CDR3 protein: CASSPEGGSYEQYF. CDR3 coding DNA: TGTGCCAGCAGCCCCGAAGGGGGATCCTACGAGCAGTACTTC.

The chain uses TRBV28 and TRBJ1-3; 7 nucleotides line up with TRBD1. The ends lost 6 bases at V and 0 bases at J; junction bases unmatched: 5. The germline V gene has CDR1 MDHEN and CDR2 SYDVKM. The CDR3 is 15 residues long. The CDR3 protein is CASRWTGLSGNTIYF. DNA of the CDR3: TGTGCCAGCAGGTGGACAGGACTCTCTGGAAACACCATATATTTT. Looking up the rest from reference TRBV28 and TRBJ1-3 gives the full variable domain: DVKVTQSSRYLVKRTGEKVFLECVQDMDHENMFWYRQDPGLGLRLIYFSYDVKMKEKGDIPEGYSVSREKKERFSLILESASTNQTSMYLCASRWTGLSGNTIYFGEGSWLTVV.

V usage is TRBV7-3 and J usage is TRBJ2-1; 8 bases are shared with TRBD1. With 2 bases clipped from V and 4 bases from J, the junction kept 4 bases outside the gene matches. CDR1 and CDR2 (germline): SGHTA, FQGTGA. This CDR3 is 15 amino acids long. The CDR3 DNA sequence: TGTGCCAGCAGCTTACACCGGGACAGGTACAATGAGCAGTTCTTC. Amino acids: CASSLHRDRYNEQFF.

In its sample, this clone was seen a few times. The V call is TRBV7-9, the J call TRBJ1-3; D is ambiguous. V dropped 3 bases and J dropped 8 bases, with 14 bases sitting between them. The CDR3 runs 14 residues. The germline V gene has CDR1 SEHNR and CDR2 FQNEAQ (reference sequence). The CDR3 spells CASSFSQVRDTIYF. CDR3 bases: TGTGCCAGCAGCTTTAGCCAGGTCCGTGACACCATATATTTT.

The chain carries TRBV28 and TRBJ2-6, with 9 bases that match TRBD1. Germline CDR1 and CDR2: MDHEN and SYDVKM. CDR3 length: 18 amino acids. With V trimmed by 5 bases and J by 0 bases, 8 bases remained unmatched. CDR3 amino acids: CASSNTGTGYSGANVLTF. The CDR3 bases are TGTGCCAGCAGTAACACCGGGACAGGGTACTCTGGGGCCAACGTCCTGACTTTC.

The V call is TRBV14, the J call TRBJ2-7; D might be TRBD2 (5 bases). Germline CDR1 reads SGHDN; CDR2 reads FVKESK. The CDR3 is 14 residues long. V lost 0 bases, J lost 6 bases, and 12 bases lay in between. In DNA form, the CDR3 reads TGTGCCAGCAGCCAAGATCGATACAGCGGCGAGCAGTACTTC. Protein product: CASSQDRYSGEQYF.